This passage covers 29 T cell receptor beta chains from one sample sequenced in a study of OX40 agonist ivuxolimab in advanced cancers. The method was immunoSEQ multiplex PCR; TCRdb's version includes in-frame clones alone and lacks a portion of them. This sample carries some 50,000 clones, 80% to 90% of them seen once, and the ten largest clones take about 5.4%. Sequencing was performed on CD4+ or CD8+ T cells sorted from blood, taken in a trial of the OX40 agonist ivuxolimab. Source of these receptors: an adult with an advanced solid tumor such as melanoma, head and neck, liver or kidney cancer.

The chain has TRBV6-5 and TRBJ2-7; 7 bases align to TRBD2. The germline CDR1 and CDR2 sequences are MNHEY and SVGAGI. Trimming cost V 7 bases and J 3 bases; bases outside gene matches: 9. The CDR3 has 14 amino acids. This chain's CDR3 is CASTTSGGSYEQYF. CDR3 sequence (DNA): TGTGCCAGCACAACCTCTGGCGGGAGCTACGAGCAGTACTTC.

CDR3 sequence (DNA): TGTGCCAGCAGCTCCCAACAGGGGGCTACTGGAAACACCATATATTTT. Translated, it gives CASSSQQGATGNTIYF. J is TRBJ1-3 and V is TRBV7-6, with 9 positions matching TRBD1. CDR1 is SGHVS and CDR2 is FNYEAQ in the germline V gene. V was pared by 4 bases and J by 2 bases, with 6 bases of the junction left unmatched. This CDR3 region has 16 residues.

The chain recombines TRBV6-5 with TRBJ2-5; TRBD2 aligns across 8 bases. The CDR3 is 15 residues long. Per germline, CDR1 MNHEY and CDR2 SVGAGI. V was clipped by 2 bases and J by 4 bases; unmatched bases: 6. The CDR3 protein is CASSYGGRIAETQYF. The CDR3 DNA reads as TGTGCCAGCAGTTACGGCGGGAGGATCGCAGAGACCCAGTACTTC.

This chain joins TRBV29-1 and TRBJ1-1; 10 bases are shared with TRBD1. The CDR3 extends over 12 amino acids. The germline CDR1 and CDR2 sequences are SQVTM and ANQGSEA. Trimming cost V 7 bases and J 6 bases; bases outside gene matches: 5. CDR3 amino acids: CSGDRGRAEAFF. Written as DNA, the CDR3 is TGCAGCGGTGACAGGGGGCGGGCTGAAGCTTTCTTT.

The genes are TRBV2 and TRBJ2-3; perhaps D is TRBD1 or TRBD2 (7 bases each). The CDR3 contains 17 residues. V was clipped by 7 bases and J by 0 bases, with 20 bases between them. Germline CDR1 reads SNHLY; CDR2 reads FYNNEI. CDR3 loop: CASMGQGGSGSTDTQYF. CDR3 bases: TGTGCCAGCATGGGGCAGGGGGGGAGTGGGAGCACAGATACGCAGTATTTT.

This chain uses TRBV7-2 with TRBJ1-5, with 10 bases matching TRBD1. Germline CDR1 reads SGHTA; CDR2 reads FQGNSA. The CDR3 spans 15 residues. V gave up 8 bases and J gave up 2 bases; unmatched junction bases: 6. CDR3 residues: CASGTGTGGNQPQHF. CDR3 sequence (DNA): TGTGCCAGCGGGACCGGGACAGGGGGCAATCAGCCCCAGCATTTT. Based on the CDR3 plus reference TRBV7-2 and TRBJ1-5, the full variable domain is GAGVSQSPSNKVTEKGKDVELRCDPISGHTALYWYRQSLGQGLEFLIYFQGNSAPDKSGLPSDRFSAERTGGSVSTLTIQRTQQEDSAVYLCASGTGTGGNQPQHFGDGTRLSIL.

This chain uses TRBV6-5 with TRBJ1-5; TRBD1 matches 9 bases. CDR3 length equals 15 residues. The germline gives CDR1 MNHEY, CDR2 SVGAGI. After removal of 5 bases from V and 3 bases from J, the junction contained 5 bases not matched to a gene. The CDR3, as DNA: TGTGCCAGCAGTCAGGGACAGGGCCCCAATCAGCCCCAGCATTTT. The encoded protein is CASSQGQGPNQPQHF.

This chain links TRBV5-6 with TRBJ2-3, with a tentative D call TRBD1 (6 bases). The CDR3 is made up of 16 amino acids. The germline CDR1 and CDR2 sequences are SGHDT and YYEEEE. V was cut by 4 bases and J by 2 bases, with 17 bases left in between. The DNA for the CDR3 is TGTGCCAGCAGCAGCGAGAGGACAGCCAACACAGATACGCAGTATTTT. Amino acids: CASSSERTANTDTQYF.

The CDR3 DNA follows: TGTGCCAGCAGACGGGGACTAGAAGGAGAGACCCAGTACTTC. Amino acids: CASRRGLEGETQYF. The chain carries TRBV6-5 and TRBJ2-5; TRBD2 matches at 8 bases. Germline CDR1 reads MNHEY; CDR2 reads SVGAGI. After removal of 6 bases from V and 4 bases from J, the junction contained 7 bases not matched to a gene. This CDR3 is 14 amino acids long.

The CDR3 loop reads CASAEAAEAFF. CDR3 nucleotide sequence: TGTGCCAGCGCAGAGGCGGCCGAAGCTTTCTTT. The chain combines TRBV7-9 with TRBJ1-1; no clear D gene. Germline CDR1 and CDR2: SEHNR and FQNEAQ (reference sequence). V was pared by 8 bases and J by 8 bases, with 12 bases between. The CDR3 runs 11 residues.

This chain links TRBV2 with TRBJ2-3; 11 bases match TRBD1. Germline V gives CDR1 SNHLY, CDR2 FYNNEI. Trimming removed 4 bases from V and 6 bases from J; junction bases left unmatched: 3. There are 14 residues in the CDR3. CDR3 sequence (DNA): TGTGCCAGCAGTGTAGGGACAGGGGGGGATACGCAGTATTTT. It is translated as CASSVGTGGDTQYF.

The rearrangement links TRBV14 to TRBJ2-2; a weak D match, TRBD2 (5 bases). The germline CDR1 and CDR2 sequences are SGHDN and FVKESK. This CDR3 has 15 amino acids. V was trimmed by 4 bases and J by 2 bases, leaving 11 bases between them. The DNA of the CDR3 is TGTGCCAGCAGCCGACTCGGAGGCAACACCGGGGAGCTGTTTTTT. Translation: CASSRLGGNTGELFF.

The chain has TRBV5-1 and TRBJ2-5; a weak D match, TRBD2 (7 bases). This CDR3 has 16 amino acids. Germline V CDR1 and CDR2: SGHRS, YFSETQ. V lost 0 bases, J lost 5 bases, and 17 bases lay in between. DNA for the CDR3: TGCGCCAGCAGCTTGGAGGGAGCGGGGACACGGGAGACCCAGTACTTC. Protein product: CASSLEGAGTRETQYF.

V and J are TRBV19 and TRBJ1-4; TRBD1 matches at 8 bases. CDR1 LNHDA and CDR2 SQIVND come from the germline V gene (reference sequence). Trimming removed 4 bases from V and 8 bases from J; junction bases left unmatched: 9. This CDR3 is 15 amino acids long. The CDR3 nucleotides are TGTGCCAGTAGTACGCGAGGGACAGGTTTCGAAAAACTGTTTTTT. Its protein is CASSTRGTGFEKLFF.

The chain carries TRBV6-4 and TRBJ2-1, with a possible D match to TRBD1 (5 bases). Germline V gene data show CDR1 as MRHNA and CDR2 as SNTAGT. The CDR3 length is 17 residues. With 8 bases removed from V and 7 bases from J, the gap between germline ends came to 27 bases. This CDR3 is CASPRKSFQGSSNEQFF. DNA for the CDR3: TGTGCCAGCCCCCGAAAGAGCTTCCAGGGTTCAAGTAATGAGCAGTTCTTC.

This chain uses TRBV5-8 with TRBJ2-7; D unresolved. In germline, CDR1 is SGHTS, CDR2 YDEGEE. Deletions cut 4 bases from V and 1 base from J, with 15 bases between. The CDR3 has 15 residues. The CDR3 region is CASSQRMDGSYEQYF. CDR3 sequence (DNA): TGTGCCAGCAGCCAAAGGATGGACGGATCCTACGAGCAGTACTTC.

Only one count was recorded for this clone. The chain employs TRBV9 and TRBJ2-2; TRBD2 matches at 10 bases. The CDR3 extends over 16 amino acids. Unmatched junction bases numbered 5, after V lost 1 base and J lost 5 bases. Germline assignment: CDR1 SGDLS and CDR2 YYNGEE. As DNA, the CDR3 is TGTGCCAGCAGCGTAAGTCTAGCGGGAGATACCGGGGAGCTGTTTTTT. This gives the protein CASSVSLAGDTGELFF.

This clone was seen a single time. This sequence joins TRBV5-8 and TRBJ2-7; 11 bases are a match to TRBD2. The trim removed 3 bases at V and 2 bases at J, leaving 7 bases unmatched. This CDR3 region has 16 residues. Germline CDR1 SGHTS, CDR2 YDEGEE. The CDR3, as DNA: TGTGCCAGCAGCTCGAGGGGTAGCGGGAGGGCCTACGAGCAGTACTTC. It codes for CASSSRGSGRAYEQYF.

This clone was found a few times. Compared with germline, one end of the junction differs, possibly owing to a read error. The gene calls are TRBV6-5 and TRBJ1-5, with a tentative D call TRBD1 (5 bases). Germline CDR1 MNHEY, CDR2 SVGAGI. This CDR3 comprises 15 residues. For the CDR3, the DNA is TGTGCCAGCAGCTACTCGGACGGGGCCGGACAGCCCCAGCATTTT. It specifies CASSYSDGAGQPQHF.

This sequence joins TRBV7-3 and TRBJ2-1; D unclear. Trimming stripped 1 base from V and 0 bases from J, with 10 bases between. CDR3 length: 16 amino acids. Looked up from germline, CDR1 is SGHTA and CDR2 is FQGTGA. This CDR3 reads CASSLITGSSYNEQFF. For the CDR3, the DNA is TGTGCCAGCAGCTTAATTACGGGTAGCTCCTACAATGAGCAGTTCTTC. The full variable domain, with the rest looked up from reference TRBV7-3 and TRBJ2-1, is GAGVSQTPSNKVTEKGKYVELRCDPISGHTALYWYRQSLGQGPEFLIYFQGTGAADDSGLPNDRFFAVRPEGSVSTLKIQRTERGDSAVYLCASSLITGSSYNEQFFGPGTRLTVL.

The CDR3 sequence is CASSFPPSDTQYF. CDR3 DNA: TGTGCCAGCAGCTTTCCCCCTTCAGATACGCAGTATTTT. V gene TRBV9 combines with J gene TRBJ2-3; D not resolved. Germline values: CDR1 SGDLS, CDR2 YYNGEE. The CDR3 has 13 residues. V lost 4 bases and J 4 bases, leaving 10 bases between the germline ends.

V is TRBV7-8 and J is TRBJ1-1, with D perhaps matching TRBD1 (5 bases). The V gene's germline CDR1 is SGHVS and CDR2 FQNEAQ. The CDR3 has 17 residues. V lost 1 base and J lost 0, with 15 bases in between. The CDR3 here is CASSLGVIWGLNTEAFF. CDR3 nucleotide sequence: TGTGCCAGCAGCTTAGGGGTTATTTGGGGGTTGAACACTGAAGCTTTCTTT.

This CDR3 reads CASSEWRVSGNTIYF. CDR3 DNA sequence: TGTGCCAGCAGTGAGTGGCGGGTCTCTGGAAACACCATATATTTT. The rearrangement uses TRBV6-1 and TRBJ1-3; D unresolved. The CDR3 sequence is 15 residues long. Trimming took off 3 bases at V and 0 bases at J, with 9 bases between the two ends. Germline V gene lookup returns CDR1 MNHNS and CDR2 SASEGT.

V is TRBV27 and J is TRBJ2-5; possible D gene TRBD1, 5 bases. The CDR3 runs 16 residues. Per the germline V gene, CDR1 is MNHEY and CDR2 is SMNVEV (reference sequence). V was pared by 2 bases and J by 7 bases, with 20 bases between. In DNA form, the CDR3 reads TGTGCCAGCAGTTTAAGGTTCCGGCAGGGTTATGGGACCCAGTACTTC. Translated: CASSLRFRQGYGTQYF.

This clone was picked up one time. The V gene is TRBV6-1, the J gene TRBJ2-1; perhaps D is TRBD1 or TRBD2 (5 bases each). The CDR3 is 14 residues long. Trimming left V 5 bases short and J 7 bases short, with 15 bases between. CDR1 is MNHNS, CDR2 SASEGT, per germline. In DNA form, the CDR3 reads TGTGCCAGCAGTACACCGGGACGGCGAAATGAGCAGTTCTTC. Translation: CASSTPGRRNEQFF.

The rearrangement uses TRBV21-1 and TRBJ2-3; the D call in the table, TRBD1, was not verified against the DNA. TRBV21-1 is a pseudogene segment. The CDR3 has 16 residues. This chain's CDR3 is CASRITGDRGPDTQYF. The CDR3 DNA is TGTGCCAGCAGAATTACAGGGGACAGGGGGCCTGATACGCAGTATTTT.

The V call is TRBV15, the J call TRBJ2-3; D is perhaps TRBD1 or TRBD2 (5 bases each). From germline, CDR1 is LNHNV and CDR2 YYDKDF (reference sequence). The CDR3 runs 13 residues. V was clipped by 3 bases and J by 4 bases, with 8 bases between them. CDR3 sequence reads: CATSRGPADTQYF. The CDR3 bases are TGTGCCACCAGCAGGGGACCGGCAGATACGCAGTATTTT.

This chain links TRBV5-5 with TRBJ2-7; tentative D call: TRBD2 (5 bases). Germline V gene data show CDR1 as SGHKS and CDR2 as YYEKEE (reference sequence). Trimming shortened V by 2 bases and J by 2 bases, and 11 bases separated the two germline ends. The CDR3 is made up of 14 amino acids. The CDR3 DNA reads as TGTGCCAGCAGCTTAGAGCTCGGGACCTACGAGCAGTACTTC. Protein: CASSLELGTYEQYF.

This clone was seen only a few times. V is TRBV7-8 and J is TRBJ1-5; D not resolved. This CDR3 comprises 13 residues. Germline V gene lookup returns CDR1 SGHVS and CDR2 FQNEAQ. Trimming took 5 bases from V and 5 from J, leaving 10 bases between them. The CDR3 protein is CASSPSTDQPQHF. DNA of the CDR3: TGTGCCAGCAGCCCGTCGACCGATCAGCCCCAGCATTTT.